The 21 T cell receptor beta chains reported below all come from one sample, sequenced in a study of post-analysis software for immune sequencing data. Whole-study results and caveats: Included in a set of about five TRBV segments more frequent in patients than controls were TRBV5-6, TRBV5-1 and TRBV20-1.

Unique molecular identifiers were present in the TCR beta cDNA libraries. TCRdb reprocessed the PCR reads via MiXCR and lists one record per CDR3 protein. The data contain 450,000 or so distinct CDR3 sequences, under 55% of them singletons. These receptors are not linked to any known antigen. Material: blood. These receptors were obtained from a girl between 10 and 17 years old with multiple sclerosis.

The chain is built from TRBV10-3 and TRBJ2-3; 11 bases line up with TRBD2. V lost 4 bases and J lost 7; bases outside the gene matches: 10. The germline V gene encodes CDR1 ENHRY and CDR2 SYGVKD. The CDR3 runs to 16 residues. The CDR3 loop is CAISGAGGTSGNTQYF. The CDR3 coding sequence is TGTGCCATCAGTGGGGCGGGCGGGACTAGCGGTAATACGCAGTATTTT.

This clonotype was counted a few times. The J gene is TRBJ2-7, the V gene TRBV25-1; 7 bases agree with TRBD1. Germline CDR1 reads MGHDK; CDR2 reads SYGVNS. CDR3 size: 17 residues. The V and J ends lost 3 bases and 2 bases, in that order; junction bases with no gene match: 13. Written as DNA, the CDR3 is TGTGCCAGCAGTGAGCCCAGGCGGACAGGCGGTACCTACGAGCAGTACTTC. Its protein is CASSEPRRTGGTYEQYF.

V usage is TRBV4-1 and J usage is TRBJ2-5; D remains unclear. The CDR3 consists of 14 residues. The germline CDR1 and CDR2 sequences are MGHRA and YSYEKL. V was shortened by 0 bases and J by 2 bases, with 7 bases between the two germline ends. CDR3 sequence (DNA): TGCGCCAGCAGCCAAGATGCCCAACAAGAGACCCAGTACTTC. As protein: CASSQDAQQETQYF.

This clonotype was picked up a small number of times. The chain carries TRBV29-1 and TRBJ1-2; D is unresolved. Germline CDR1 reads SQVTM; CDR2 reads ANQGSEA. With 0 bases removed from V and 2 bases from J, the gap between germline ends came to 16 bases. The CDR3 contains 16 residues. The CDR3 reads CSVEDRRTASNYGYTF. The CDR3 nucleotides read TGCAGCGTTGAAGATCGACGGACGGCCTCAAACTATGGCTACACCTTC. The full variable domain, in which reference TRBV29-1 and TRBJ1-2 provide the parts outside the CDR3, is SAVISQKPSRDICQRGTSLTIQCQVDSQVTMMFWYRQQPGQSLTLIATANQGSEATYESGFVIDKFPISRPNLTFSTLTVSNMSPEDSSIYLCSVEDRRTASNYGYTFGSGTRLTVV.

The chain employs TRBV6-6 and TRBJ1-5; D not certain. This CDR3 contains 17 residues. CDR1 and CDR2 from the germline V gene are MNHNY and SVGAGI (reference sequence). V lost 6 bases and J 5 bases, leaving 23 bases between the germline ends. CDR3 loop: CASSSRLPGTMDQPQHF. CDR3 nucleotide sequence: TGTGCCAGCAGCTCCAGACTACCCGGAACCATGGATCAGCCCCAGCATTTT.

This chain joins TRBV29-1 and TRBJ2-1, with 8 bases fitting TRBD2. Losses at the gene ends were 3 bases for V and 0 bases for J; bases not matched to a gene: 10. This CDR3 region has 17 residues. Germline V gives CDR1 SQVTM, CDR2 ANQGSEA. The DNA of the CDR3 is TGCAGCGTTGAGAGCCTGAGCGGGAGCCGCTCCTACAATGAGCAGTTCTTC. This sequence encodes CSVESLSGSRSYNEQFF.

This clonotype was counted between two and nine times. The genes are TRBV5-5 and TRBJ2-1; the D is unclear. The CDR3 spans 15 residues. V lost 4 bases to trimming and J lost 0 bases, with 11 bases between them. The germline V gene has CDR1 SGHKS and CDR2 YYEKEE (reference sequence). Written as DNA, the CDR3 is TGTGCCAGCAGCGGGCTCTCGGGCTCCTACAATGAGCAGTTCTTC. Translating it yields CASSGLSGSYNEQFF.

The CDR3 sequence: CASSPLGGQETQYF. DNA of the CDR3: TGCGCCAGCAGCCCGTTAGGGGGACAAGAGACCCAGTACTTC. The chain carries TRBV4-1 and TRBJ2-5; TRBD1 is a possible D gene (6 bases). Trimming shortened V by 4 bases and J by 2 bases, and 11 bases separated the two germline ends. Germline V CDR1 and CDR2: MGHRA, YSYEKL. The CDR3 sequence is 14 residues long.

The CDR3, as DNA: TGTGCCAGCAGCCAAGCCTGGCACAATGAGCAGTTCTTC. Amino acid sequence: CASSQAWHNEQFF. V gene TRBV14 combines with J gene TRBJ2-1; D is unresolved. V dropped 1 base and J dropped 5 bases, with 6 bases sitting between them. Germline V lookup: CDR1 SGHDN, CDR2 FVKESK. The CDR3 is 13 residues long. The variable domain in full, completed from reference TRBV14 and TRBJ2-1, reads EAGVTQFPSHSVIEKGQTVTLRCDPISGHDNLYWYRRVMGKEIKFLLHFVKESKQDESGMPNNRFLAERTGGTYSTLKVQPAELEDSGVYFCASSQAWHNEQFFGPGTRLTVL.

This clonotype was found many times. The chain carries TRBV29-1 and TRBJ2-5; D not certain. There are 11 residues in the CDR3. V was trimmed by 7 bases and J by 3 bases, leaving 9 bases between them. Looked up from germline, CDR1 is SQVTM and CDR2 is ANQGSEA. The DNA for the CDR3 is TGCAGCGCAAGGGTGGAAGAGACCCAGTACTTC. It yields the protein CSARVEETQYF.

The V gene is TRBV20-1, the J gene TRBJ2-2; 9 nucleotides align to TRBD2. CDR1 and CDR2 (germline): DFQATT, SNEGSKA (reference sequence). V shed 5 bases and J 1 base; nucleotides not matched to a gene: 5. The CDR3 loop spans 15 amino acids. The CDR3 DNA sequence: TGCAGTGCTGACAATAGCGGGGGGAACACCGGGGAGCTGTTTTTT. This sequence encodes CSADNSGGNTGELFF.

There are a few counts of this clonotype. The chain couples TRBV7-2 to TRBJ2-7; D remains unclear. Per the germline V gene, CDR1 is SGHTA and CDR2 is FQGNSA. Trimming removed 1 base at V and 5 bases at J, with 12 bases between. The CDR3 totals 14 residues. The CDR3 reads CASSLDFDPDEQYF. CDR3 nucleotide sequence: TGTGCCAGCAGCTTAGATTTCGACCCCGACGAGCAGTACTTC.

This clonotype was observed a few times. V and J are TRBV12-3 or TRBV12-4 and TRBJ2-7; 10 bases align to TRBD2. The DNA end is more similar to TRBJ2-5, so the J call may be wrong. The CDR3 length is 16 residues. CDR3 nucleotide sequence: TGTGCCAGCAGCCCATCCTTTACTAGCGGGAAGGAGACCCAGTACTTC. Translating it yields CASSPSFTSGKETQYF.

The chain combines TRBV28 with TRBJ2-3, with a weak D call TRBD2 (6 bases). V was shortened by 5 bases and J by 1 base, with 19 bases between the two germline ends. The CDR3 is made up of 17 amino acids. Looked up from germline, CDR1 is MDHEN and CDR2 is SYDVKM. CDR3 sequence: CASSLAGFLEGTDTQYF. In DNA form, the CDR3 reads TGTGCCAGCAGTCTCGCGGGGTTTCTTGAGGGCACAGATACGCAGTATTTT. Filled out from reference TRBV28 and TRBJ2-3, the complete variable domain reads DVKVTQSSRYLVKRTGEKVFLECVQDMDHENMFWYRQDPGLGLRLIYFSYDVKMKEKGDIPEGYSVSREKKERFSLILESASTNQTSMYLCASSLAGFLEGTDTQYFGPGTRLTVL.

The chain employs TRBV13 and TRBJ2-1; 10 bases match TRBD2. Germline trimming cut 0 bases from V and 3 bases from J; bases unmatched to any gene: 2. CDR1 is PRHDT and CDR2 is FYEKMQ in the germline V gene (reference sequence). The CDR3 has 16 amino acids. The DNA of the CDR3 is TGTGCCAGCAGCTTAGGACTAGCGGGAATCTACAATGAGCAGTTCTTC. Translated: CASSLGLAGIYNEQFF.

The V gene is TRBV27, the J gene TRBJ1-4; maybe TRBD1 (6 bases). The CDR3 length is 16 residues. Germline CDR1 is MNHEY and CDR2 is SMNVEV (reference sequence). The V end was cut by 7 bases, the J end by 8 bases, with 23 bases between. CDR3 amino acids: CASTLTPGTIGEKLFF. CDR3 sequence (DNA): TGTGCCAGCACCCTCACCCCCGGGACAATTGGGGAAAAACTGTTTTTT.

The chain employs TRBV5-1 and TRBJ2-5; 8 bases fit TRBD1. The J call may be mistaken, given a closer DNA end match to TRBJ2-7. Germline loops: CDR1 SGHRS, CDR2 YFSETQ. This CDR3 spans 14 amino acids. This CDR3 is CASSPDRVLDEQYF. Here the CDR3 DNA reads TGCGCCAGCAGCCCGGACAGGGTTTTGGACGAGCAGTACTTC.

V is TRBV20-1 and J is TRBJ1-1; D is undetermined. Germline CDR1 reads DFQATT; CDR2 reads SNEGSKA (reference sequence). V was trimmed by 1 base and J by 1 base, leaving 25 bases between them. This CDR3 spans 19 amino acids. The CDR3 sequence is CSARGLTGLQWARNTEAFF. In DNA form, the CDR3 reads TGCAGTGCTAGAGGCCTGACCGGGCTCCAATGGGCGAGGAACACTGAAGCTTTCTTT.

The V call is TRBV29-1, the J call TRBJ2-1; D may be TRBD1 (6 bases). The CDR3 is made up of 17 amino acids. Per germline, CDR1 SQVTM and CDR2 ANQGSEA. V lost 4 bases and J 0 bases, leaving 19 bases between the germline ends. The chain's CDR3 is CSVGVGRGLPSYNEQFF. The CDR3 DNA follows: TGCAGCGTTGGTGTGGGCAGGGGCCTTCCCTCCTACAATGAGCAGTTCTTC.

The gene calls are TRBV7-9 and TRBJ2-1, with D possibly being TRBD1 or TRBD2 (6 bases each). V lost 5 bases, J lost 9 bases, and 11 bases lay in between. Germline CDR1 is SEHNR and CDR2 is FQNEAQ (reference sequence). The CDR3 has 12 amino acids. The chain's CDR3 is CASSSEGGEQFF. DNA of the CDR3: TGTGCCAGCAGCAGCGAGGGGGGTGAGCAGTTCTTC.

The V call is TRBV28, the J call TRBJ1-4; tentatively, D is TRBD1 (6 bases). The CDR3 length is 12 residues. From germline, CDR1 is MDHEN and CDR2 SYDVKM. The V gene lost 7 bases and the J gene lost 8 bases, with 11 bases spanning the gap. CDR3 loop: CASKAGEEKLFF. The CDR3 DNA sequence: TGTGCCAGCAAGGCAGGGGAAGAAAAACTGTTTTTT.